This T cell receptor beta chain emerged from a study of blood T cell repertoires in COVID-19. Study summary: T cells, B-cell-depleted T cells, or PBMCs provided the cDNA or gDNA that served as material.

Per the authors' pipeline: By means of reference gene primer amplification, nucleated cell counts were estimated. This table comes from immunoSEQ multiplex PCR, and its TCRdb copy is limited to in-frame clones, with some not included. Clone size and the V and J calls come from that table; the DNA yielded D and trimming. The table has under 150,000 clones, 81% seen once. V was clipped by 2 bases and J by 6 bases, with 16 bases between them. This CDR3 has 16 residues. Germline lookup yields CDR1 MNHEY and CDR2 SVGEGT. The sequenced sample consisted of peripheral blood. This receptor was identified in a man in his fifties with acute or convalescent COVID-19. This sequence joins TRBV6-2 or TRBV6-3 and TRBJ2-2, with D possibly TRBD2 on 7 matching bases. The CDR3 DNA follows: TGTGCCAGCAGTTACGGTATAGGGGGGGCTCCCGGGGAGCTGTTTTTT. This encodes CASSYGIGGAPGELFF.